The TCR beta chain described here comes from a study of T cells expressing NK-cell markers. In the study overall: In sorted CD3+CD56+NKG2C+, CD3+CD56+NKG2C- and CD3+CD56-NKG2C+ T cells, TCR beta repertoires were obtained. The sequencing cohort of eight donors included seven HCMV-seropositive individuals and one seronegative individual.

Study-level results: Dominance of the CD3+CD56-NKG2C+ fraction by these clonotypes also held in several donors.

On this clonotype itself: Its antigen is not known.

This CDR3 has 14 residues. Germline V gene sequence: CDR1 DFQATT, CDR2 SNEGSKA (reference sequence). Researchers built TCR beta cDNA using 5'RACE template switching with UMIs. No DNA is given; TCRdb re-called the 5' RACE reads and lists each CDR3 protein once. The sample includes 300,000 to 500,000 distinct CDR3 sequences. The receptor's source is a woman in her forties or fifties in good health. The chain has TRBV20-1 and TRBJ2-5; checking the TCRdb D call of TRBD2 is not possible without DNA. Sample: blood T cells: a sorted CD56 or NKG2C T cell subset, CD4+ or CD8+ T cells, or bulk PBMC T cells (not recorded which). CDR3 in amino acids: CSAPNVAGSETQYF.